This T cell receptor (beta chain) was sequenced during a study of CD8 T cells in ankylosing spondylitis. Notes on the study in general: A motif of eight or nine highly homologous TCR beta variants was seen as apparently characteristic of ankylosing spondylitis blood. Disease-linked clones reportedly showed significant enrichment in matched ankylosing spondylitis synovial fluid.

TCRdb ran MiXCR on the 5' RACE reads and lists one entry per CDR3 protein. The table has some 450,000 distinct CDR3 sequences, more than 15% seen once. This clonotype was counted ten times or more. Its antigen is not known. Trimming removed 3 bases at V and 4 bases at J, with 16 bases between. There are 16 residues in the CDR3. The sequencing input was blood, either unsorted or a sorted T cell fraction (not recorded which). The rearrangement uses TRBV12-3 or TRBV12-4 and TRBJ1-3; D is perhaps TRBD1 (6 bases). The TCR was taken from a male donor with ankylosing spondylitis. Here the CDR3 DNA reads TGTGCCAGCAGTTTCCCCGGGACAACCTACGGAAACACCATATATTTT. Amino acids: CASSFPGTTYGNTIYF.